This T cell receptor (beta chain) was recovered during a study of blood T cell repertoires in COVID-19. The overall study: COVID-19 samples collected from the United States, Italy and Spain covered acute and convalescent phases. Nucleic acid was either cDNA or gDNA, and it came from T cells, B-cell-depleted T cells, or PBMCs.

Authors' methods: Reference gene primer amplification yielded estimated nucleated cell counts. Clones were read by immunoSEQ multiplex PCR, and TCRdb kept only the in-frame ones, dropping some. That table is the source of V, J and clone size, and D and trimming were worked out from the DNA. The sample has 240,000 or so clones; approximately 84% are singletons. This CDR3 has 16 residues. Germline V gene lookup returns CDR1 SGHTA and CDR2 FQGNSA. Trimming cost V 4 bases and J 4 bases; bases outside gene matches: 10. The rearrangement links TRBV7-2 to TRBJ2-3, with 8 bases fitting TRBD2. The sample consisted of peripheral blood. This clonotype was obtained from a woman aged 30 to 39 who had recovered from COVID-19. The CDR3 is CASSSKLAGNADTQYF. The CDR3 nucleotides read TGTGCCAGCAGCTCCAAATTAGCGGGGAACGCAGATACGCAGTATTTT.